This T cell receptor (beta chain) was identified during a study of blood T cell repertoires in COVID-19. About the study: The cDNA or gDNA used as material had been derived from T cells, B-cell-depleted T cells, or PBMCs.

Per the original data handling: Estimation of nucleated cell counts was performed using reference gene primer amplification. Data came from immunoSEQ multiplex PCR; TCRdb stores just in-frame clones and leaves some out. The V and J calls and clone size come from that table; D and trimming were worked out from the DNA. The sample holds about 240,000 clones, roughly four fifths seen once. V was pared by 0 bases and J by 4 bases, with 15 bases between. The CDR3 runs to 16 residues. Per the germline V gene, CDR1 is SGHRS and CDR2 is YFSETQ. The clonotype comes from a man aged 25 to 40 who had recovered from COVID-19. The sample taken for sequencing was peripheral blood. The V gene is TRBV5-1, the J gene TRBJ2-3, with D perhaps matching TRBD2 (6 bases). CDR3 sequence: CASSLESAGNSDTQYF. Here the CDR3 DNA reads TGCGCCAGCAGCTTGGAATCCGCGGGGAATTCAGATACGCAGTATTTT.